A selection of T cell receptor beta chains follows, all from one sample in a study of post-analysis software for immune sequencing data. TCRdb fed the PCR reads into MiXCR, producing one record per CDR3 protein. The repertoire holds roughly 540,000 distinct CDR3 sequences, approximately 31% seen once, with approximately 5.4% in the top ten. The sequencing input was blood. The source of these receptors is a girl under 18 with multiple sclerosis. CDR3s include the opening cysteine and the closing phenylalanine or tryptophan. Each record gives: CDR3 DNA, CDR3 protein, D gene, clone size, J gene, V gene. D genes are given only for firm matches. The size entry is marked missing in some rows and otherwise reads once, few, many or a size class.

TGTGCCAGCGTCTCCCGGACCCTCTTGAACACTGAAGCTTTCTTT | CASVSRTLLNTEAFF | NA | NA | TRBJ1-1 | TRBV28
TGTGCCAGCAGCTTTGCGTGGGGGCTAGAGACCCAGTACTTC | CASSFAWGLETQYF | NA | NA | TRBJ2-5 | TRBV11-2
TGCGCCAGCAGTGGGACAGGGGGTCTAGACTACGAGCAGTACTTC | CASSGTGGLDYEQYF | TRBD1 | NA | TRBJ2-7 | TRBV10-1
TGTGCCAGTAGTATACGGCAGGGGGCACCTGGGGCCAACGTCCTGACTTTC | CASSIRQGAPGANVLTF | TRBD1 | NA | TRBJ2-6 | TRBV19
TGTGCCAGCAGCCTGCGGACAGTTAAGAATTCACCCCTCCACTTT | CASSLRTVKNSPLHF | NA | NA | TRBJ1-6 | TRBV7-2
TGCAGCGTTGAGGCGCAGAACTATGGCTACACCTTC | CSVEAQNYGYTF | NA | NA | TRBJ1-2 | TRBV29-1
TGTGCCATCAGTCAGACAGGTGGGCGCGAGGGCTACACCTTC | CAISQTGGREGYTF | NA | NA | TRBJ1-2 | TRBV10-3
TGTGCCAGCAGGGGGACAAGGGGGGCGTACGGGCAGTACTTC | CASRGTRGAYGQYF | NA | NA | TRBJ2-7 | TRBV2
TGTGCCATCAGTGATTTGGGGGGCAGCACAGATACGCAGTATTTT | CAISDLGGSTDTQYF | NA | NA | TRBJ2-3 | TRBV10-3
TGTGCCAGCAGCCATACAGACTCTTGGGGCAATCAGCCCCAGCATTTT | CASSHTDSWGNQPQHF | NA | NA | TRBJ1-5 | TRBV7-8
TGTGCCGGCAGCGCGTGGGACAGGGGGAACACTGAAGCTTTCTTT | CAGSAWDRGNTEAFF | TRBD1 | NA | TRBJ1-1 | TRBV5-5
TGTGCCAGCAGCCAAACGGGAGGGGGAACCTACGAGCAGTACTTC | CASSQTGGGTYEQYF | TRBD2 | few | TRBJ2-7 | TRBV4-2
TGTGCCAGCAGCCAACCCGAAATGGGCAGACTCAATGAGCAGTTCTTC | CASSQPEMGRLNEQFF | NA | NA | TRBJ2-1 | TRBV3-1
TGCGCCAGCAAATCGGGGCCCGGAGCCGCAGATACGCAGTATTTT | CASKSGPGAADTQYF | NA | few | TRBJ2-3 | TRBV5-1
TGCAGTGCTAGCGGGGACAGGCGGGCTGGGGCCAACGCCCTGACTTTC | CSASGDRRAGANALTF | TRBD1 | NA | TRBJ2-6 | TRBV20-1
TGTGCCATCACCCCGGGACTAGCCGGAGATACGCAGTATTTT | CAITPGLAGDTQYF | TRBD2 | few | TRBJ2-3 | TRBV10-3
TGTGCCAGCAGCGTCGGGACTAGCTACAATGAGCAGTTCTTC | CASSVGTSYNEQFF | TRBD2 | NA | TRBJ2-1 | TRBV9